This T cell receptor beta chain was captured by sequencing in a study of cytomegalovirus exposure and HLA in healthy donors. Study-level points and caveats: A later analysis showed that HLA-associated TCR beta chains had undergone more clonal expansion than equally common others. Cytomegalovirus association was assigned to 170 or so TCR beta chains. An analysis that was carried out later associated 16,951 TCR beta sequences with HLA alleles at 0.05 false discovery rate.

V lost 0 bases, J lost 3 bases, and 4 bases lay in between. The CDR3 totals 12 residues. Germline V gene data show CDR1 as SGHRS and CDR2 as YFSETQ. In regard to this clone: Its antigen is unidentified.

PCR used 60 Vbeta primers and 13 Jbeta primers. Using immunoSEQ multiplex PCR, the repertoire was profiled, and TCRdb retains in-frame clones only, with some absent. This sample has fewer than 100,000 clones, with more than 60% found just once. V is TRBV5-1 and J is TRBJ2-7; D call uncertain. The source material was PBMCs. The receptor's source is a man between 60 and 75 years old in good health and CMV-seropositive. CDR3 bases: TGCGCCAGCAGCTTGGGAGACTACGAGCAGTACTTC. Amino acids: CASSLGDYEQYF.